The entry below gives a single T cell receptor beta chain sequence along with its context. Its antigen remains unidentified. A single record per CDR3 protein comes from TCRdb applying MiXCR to the multiplex PCR reads. The data contain 20,000 to 25,000 distinct CDR3 sequences, around 50% of them seen just once; the ten biggest clones take up roughly an eighth. This specimen belongs to a study of breast tumors, draining lymph nodes, adjacent tissues. The study's findings and limits: The data were judged consistent with most tumor T cells coming from lymph node and expanding in tumor.

In germline, CDR1 is SGHTA, CDR2 FQGNSA. The CDR3 has 17 amino acids. V was clipped by 5 bases and J by 4 bases, with 18 bases between them. The sequence was obtained from a female donor with breast cancer. Some clones in this sample may be carry-over from other donors' samples. The material sequenced was breast tumor tissue. This chain connects TRBV7-2 to TRBJ1-6, with D possibly matching TRBD1 (5 bases). CDR3: CASSPKAGTAYNSPLHF. The CDR3 DNA reads as TGTGCCAGCAGCCCAAAAGCCGGGACGGCTTATAATTCACCCCTCCACTTT.